The entry below gives a single T cell receptor beta chain sequence along with its context. Its specificity is not known. This sample was taken from a study of T cell clonotyping in hematopoietic cell transplantation. Study summary: Pretransplant recipient samples were taken after cytoreduction.

This CDR3 comprises 12 residues. Trimming took off 8 bases at V and 5 bases at J, with 16 bases between the two ends. Germline assignment: CDR1 SQVTM and CDR2 ANQGSEA. Some clones are missing from TCRdb's copy, which holds only in-frame ones; the method was immunoSEQ multiplex PCR. Of 6,500 to 7,000 clones listed, about 86% are singletons. Broader study findings: Graft donor and pretransplant recipient Inverse Simpson Index values predicted broader posttransplant TCR diversity.

Time point defined: recipient sample about 28 days before transplant, after cytoreduction. Recipient blood drawn about 28 days pretransplant and days 30, 100, 180 after. The TCR was taken from a man aged 30 to 39 with acute myeloid leukemia. Some clones in this sample may be carry-over from other donors' samples. J is TRBJ2-7 and V is TRBV29-1; TRBD1 is a possible D gene (6 bases). Sequenced material: peripheral blood mononuclear cells, taken before stem cell transplant. The CDR3 bases are TGCAGCTACTTGGGGGCTCCGAACGAGCAGTACTTC. It is translated as CSYLGAPNEQYF.